This T cell receptor (beta chain) was obtained from a study of beta chain features in type 1 diabetes. The CDR3 sequence is 17 residues long. V was pared by 0 bases and J by 4 bases, with 18 bases between. CDR1 is MGHRA, CDR2 YSYEKL, per germline. CD45RO/CCR7/CD25/CD127/CD95/CD27 sorting isolated CD4+ naive, central memory, regulatory and stem cell-like memory cells. Notes on this clone: What it binds is unknown.

Isolated RNA was reverse transcribed in full, so expressed TCRB transcripts were sequenced. Using immunoSEQ multiplex PCR, the repertoire was profiled, and TCRdb retains in-frame clones only, with some absent. The sample lists roughly 450,000 clones, around 13% occurring once. Study results and caveats: A pattern of fewer insertions and more deletions at VDJ junctions was seen in type 1 diabetes patients. Cells with high TCR expression could be over-represented by cDNA sequencing.

This TCR was sampled from a young man in good health. The rearrangement joins TRBV4-1 to TRBJ1-2; maybe TRBD1 (6 bases). Source material: naive CD4+ T cells from blood. CDR3: CASSQDWNKGQAYGYTF. The CDR3 region has the DNA TGCGCCAGCAGCCAAGATTGGAACAAGGGACAAGCCTATGGCTACACCTTC.